This TCR beta chain was retrieved from a study of blood T cell repertoires in COVID-19. For the study at large: Both acute and convalescent COVID-19 samples were obtained from the United States, Italy and Spain.

Original methodology: By means of reference gene primer amplification, nucleated cell counts were estimated. TCRdb's copy holds only in-frame clones and misses some; the assay was immunoSEQ multiplex PCR. V and J calls and clone size follow that table, whereas D and trimming were derived from the DNA. The sample shows roughly 190,000 clones, more than 70% of them seen only once. In germline, CDR1 is SGHKS, CDR2 YYEKEE (reference sequence). The CDR3 extends over 14 amino acids. Trimming removed 2 bases from V and 4 bases from J; junction bases left unmatched: 3. The V gene is TRBV5-5, the J gene TRBJ1-5, with TRBD1 identical over 7 bases. The TCR was taken from a human donor in a cohort sampled during active COVID-19. The sequenced sample was peripheral blood. The CDR3: CASSLGTANQPQHF. As DNA, the CDR3 is TGTGCCAGCAGCTTAGGGACAGCGAATCAGCCCCAGCATTTT.